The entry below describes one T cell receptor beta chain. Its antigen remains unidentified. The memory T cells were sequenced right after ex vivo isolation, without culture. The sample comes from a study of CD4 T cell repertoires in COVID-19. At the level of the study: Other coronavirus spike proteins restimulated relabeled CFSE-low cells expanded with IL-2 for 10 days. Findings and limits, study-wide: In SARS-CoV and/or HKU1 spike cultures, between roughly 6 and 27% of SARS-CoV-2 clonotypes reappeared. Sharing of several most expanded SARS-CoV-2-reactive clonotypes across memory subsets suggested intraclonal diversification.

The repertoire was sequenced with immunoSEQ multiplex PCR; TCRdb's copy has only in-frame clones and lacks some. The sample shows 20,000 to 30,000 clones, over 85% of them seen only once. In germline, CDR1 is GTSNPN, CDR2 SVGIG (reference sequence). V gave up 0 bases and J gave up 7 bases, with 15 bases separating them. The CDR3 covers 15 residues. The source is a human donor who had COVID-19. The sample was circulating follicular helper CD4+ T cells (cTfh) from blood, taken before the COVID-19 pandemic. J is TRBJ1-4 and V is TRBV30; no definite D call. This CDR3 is CAWSVQSYGGEKLFF. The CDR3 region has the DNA TGTGCCTGGAGTGTTCAGTCTTATGGAGGTGAAAAACTGTTTTTT.